This T cell receptor (beta chain) was identified during a study of cytomegalovirus exposure and HLA in healthy donors. Study summary: For the approximately 420 genotyped donors, 81% fell within the Caucasian-associated ancestry cluster. Study findings and constraints: The investigators catalogued 150 to 200 TCR beta chains as cytomegalovirus-associated. A missense DCLRE1C variant was associated with V- and J-gene trimming of TCR beta chains in a later analysis, and an independent cohort replicated the association. Under in vitro conditions, a few CMV-associated chains were confirmed as specific for CMV antigens.

On this clone itself: Its antigen remains unidentified.

The V gene's germline CDR1 is MGHRA and CDR2 YSYEKL. Trimming pared 2 bases from V and 7 bases from J, leaving 10 bases between. The length of the CDR3 is 13 residues. Primers for the PCR totalled 60 Vbeta and 13 Jbeta. Repertoires were generated with immunoSEQ multiplex PCR, while TCRdb's copy carries only in-frame clones and drops some. The sample lists some 110,000 clones; roughly 76% were seen once. The sample comprised PBMCs. The chain combines TRBV4-1 with TRBJ2-3; a weak D match, TRBD2 (6 bases). This receptor was taken from a young man in good health and CMV-seropositive. DNA of the CDR3: TGCGCCAGCAGCCAACTAGCGACCCATACGCAGTATTTT. Its translation is CASSQLATHTQYF.